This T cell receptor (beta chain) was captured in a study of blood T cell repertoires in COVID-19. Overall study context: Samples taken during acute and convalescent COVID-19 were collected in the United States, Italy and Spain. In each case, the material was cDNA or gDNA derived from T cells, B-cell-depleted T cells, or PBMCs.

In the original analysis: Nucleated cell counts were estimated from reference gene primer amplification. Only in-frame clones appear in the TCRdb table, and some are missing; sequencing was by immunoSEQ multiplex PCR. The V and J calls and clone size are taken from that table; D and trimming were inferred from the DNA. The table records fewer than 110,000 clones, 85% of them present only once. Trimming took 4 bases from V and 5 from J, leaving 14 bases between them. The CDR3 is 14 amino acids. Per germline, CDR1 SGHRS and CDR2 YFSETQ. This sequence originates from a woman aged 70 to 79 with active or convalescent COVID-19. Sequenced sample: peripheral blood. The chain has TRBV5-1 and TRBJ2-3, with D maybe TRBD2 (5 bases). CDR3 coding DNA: TGCGCCAGCAGCGGAGGAACCCTGCTAGATACGCAGTATTTT. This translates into CASSGGTLLDTQYF.